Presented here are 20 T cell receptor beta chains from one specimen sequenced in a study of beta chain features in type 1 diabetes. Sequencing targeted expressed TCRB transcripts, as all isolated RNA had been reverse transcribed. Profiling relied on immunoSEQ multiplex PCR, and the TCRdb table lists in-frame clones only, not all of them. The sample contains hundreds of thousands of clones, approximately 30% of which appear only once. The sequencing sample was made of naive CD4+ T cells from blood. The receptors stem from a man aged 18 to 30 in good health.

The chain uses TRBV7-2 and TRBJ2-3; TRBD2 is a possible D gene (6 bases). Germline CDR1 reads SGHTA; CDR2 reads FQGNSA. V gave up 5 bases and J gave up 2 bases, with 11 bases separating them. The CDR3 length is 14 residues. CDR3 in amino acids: CASSRDLLTDTQYF. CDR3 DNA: TGTGCCAGCAGCCGGGACTTACTCACAGATACGCAGTATTTT.

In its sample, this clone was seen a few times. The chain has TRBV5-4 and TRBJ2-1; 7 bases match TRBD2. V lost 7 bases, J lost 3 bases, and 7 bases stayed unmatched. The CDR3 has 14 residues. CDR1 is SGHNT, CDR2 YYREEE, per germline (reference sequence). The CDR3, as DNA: TGTGCCAGCGGCCCAGCGGGGTACTACAATGAGCAGTTCTTC. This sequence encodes CASGPAGYYNEQFF.

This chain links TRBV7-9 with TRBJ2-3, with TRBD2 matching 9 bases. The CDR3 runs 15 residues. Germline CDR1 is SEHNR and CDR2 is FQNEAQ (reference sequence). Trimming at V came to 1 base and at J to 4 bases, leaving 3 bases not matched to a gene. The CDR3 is CASSLVSGSADTQYF. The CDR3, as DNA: TGTGCCAGCAGCTTAGTTAGCGGGAGTGCAGATACGCAGTATTTT.

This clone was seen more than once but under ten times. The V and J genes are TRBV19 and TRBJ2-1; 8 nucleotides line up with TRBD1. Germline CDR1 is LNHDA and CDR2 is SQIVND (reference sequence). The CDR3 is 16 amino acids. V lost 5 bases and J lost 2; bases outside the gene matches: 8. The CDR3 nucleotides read TGTGCCAGTAGTCCTGGACAGGGATTCGCCTACAATGAGCAGTTCTTC. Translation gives CASSPGQGFAYNEQFF.

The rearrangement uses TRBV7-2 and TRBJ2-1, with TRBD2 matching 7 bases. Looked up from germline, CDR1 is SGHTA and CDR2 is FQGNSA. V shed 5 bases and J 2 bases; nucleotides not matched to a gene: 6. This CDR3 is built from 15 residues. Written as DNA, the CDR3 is TGTGCCAGCAGCCCGAGGGGAGGGACCTACAATGAGCAGTTCTTC. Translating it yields CASSPRGGTYNEQFF.

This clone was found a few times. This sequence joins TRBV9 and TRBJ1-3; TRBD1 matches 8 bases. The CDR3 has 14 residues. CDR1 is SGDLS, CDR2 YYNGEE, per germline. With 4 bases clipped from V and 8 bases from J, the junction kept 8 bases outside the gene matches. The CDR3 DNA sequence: TGTGCCAGCAGCCCCCAAGGACAGGGTGACACCATATATTTT. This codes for CASSPQGQGDTIYF.

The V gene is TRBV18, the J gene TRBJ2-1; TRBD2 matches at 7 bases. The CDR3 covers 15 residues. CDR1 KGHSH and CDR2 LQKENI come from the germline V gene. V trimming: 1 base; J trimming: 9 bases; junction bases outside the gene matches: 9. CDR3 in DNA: TGTGCCAGCTCACCACGGGGGGAGGGCCTGGGTGAGCAGTTCTTC. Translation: CASSPRGEGLGEQFF.

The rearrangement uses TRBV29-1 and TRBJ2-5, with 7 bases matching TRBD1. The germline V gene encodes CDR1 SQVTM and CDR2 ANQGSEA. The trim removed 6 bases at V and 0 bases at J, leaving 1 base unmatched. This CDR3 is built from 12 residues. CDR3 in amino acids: CSVGTDQETQYF. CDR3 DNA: TGCAGCGTCGGGACAGACCAAGAGACCCAGTACTTC.

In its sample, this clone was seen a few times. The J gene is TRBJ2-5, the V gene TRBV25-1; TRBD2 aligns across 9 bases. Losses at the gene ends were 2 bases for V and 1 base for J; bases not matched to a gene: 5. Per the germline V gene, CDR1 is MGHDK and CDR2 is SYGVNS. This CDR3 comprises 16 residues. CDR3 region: CASSEGSGRIQETQYF. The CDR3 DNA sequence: TGTGCCAGCAGTGAAGGAAGCGGGAGGATCCAAGAGACCCAGTACTTC.

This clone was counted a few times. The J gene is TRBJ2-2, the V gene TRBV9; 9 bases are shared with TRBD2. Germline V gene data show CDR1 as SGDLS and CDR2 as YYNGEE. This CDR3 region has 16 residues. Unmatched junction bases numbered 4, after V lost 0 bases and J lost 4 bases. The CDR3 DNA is TGTGCCAGCAGCGTAGTGGGGACTAGCTTCACCGGGGAGCTGTTTTTT. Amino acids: CASSVVGTSFTGELFF. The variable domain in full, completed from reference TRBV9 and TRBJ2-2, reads DSGVTQTPKHLITATGQRVTLRCSPRSGDLSVYWYQQSLDQGLQFLIQYYNGEERAKGNILERFSAQQFPDLHSELNLSSLELGDSALYFCASSVVGTSFTGELFFGEGSRLTVL.

CDR3 protein: CSVAQDLSSYEQYF. The CDR3 DNA is TGCAGCGTTGCCCAAGACTTGAGCTCCTACGAGCAGTACTTC. The chain employs TRBV29-1 and TRBJ2-7; D unresolved. The ends were cut back, 4 bases at V and 0 bases at J, with 13 bases in the middle. Germline assignment: CDR1 SQVTM and CDR2 ANQGSEA. CDR3 length equals 14 residues.

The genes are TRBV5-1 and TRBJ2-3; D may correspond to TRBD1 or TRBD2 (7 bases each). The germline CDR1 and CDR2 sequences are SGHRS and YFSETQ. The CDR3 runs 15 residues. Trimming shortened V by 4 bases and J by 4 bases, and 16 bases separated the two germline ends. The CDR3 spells CASSRGLADSDTQYF. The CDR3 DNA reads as TGCGCCAGCAGCAGGGGGCTAGCGGACTCAGATACGCAGTATTTT.

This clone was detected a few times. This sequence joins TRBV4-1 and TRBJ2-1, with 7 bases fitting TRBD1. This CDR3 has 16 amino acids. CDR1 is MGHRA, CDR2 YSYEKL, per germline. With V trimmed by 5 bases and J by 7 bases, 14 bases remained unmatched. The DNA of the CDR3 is TGCGCCAGCAGCTCACCTCTTTCCGACAGGGCTAATGAGCAGTTCTTC. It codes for CASSSPLSDRANEQFF.

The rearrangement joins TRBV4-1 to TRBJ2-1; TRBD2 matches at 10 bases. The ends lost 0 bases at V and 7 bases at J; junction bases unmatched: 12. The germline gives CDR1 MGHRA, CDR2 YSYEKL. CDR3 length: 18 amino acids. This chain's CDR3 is CASSQDRARLAGVNEQFF. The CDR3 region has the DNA TGCGCCAGCAGCCAAGATCGGGCGCGCCTAGCGGGAGTGAATGAGCAGTTCTTC.

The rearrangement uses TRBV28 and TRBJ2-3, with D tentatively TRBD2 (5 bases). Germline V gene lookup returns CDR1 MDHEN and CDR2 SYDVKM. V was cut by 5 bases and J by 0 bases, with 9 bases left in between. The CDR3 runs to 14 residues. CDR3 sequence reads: CASSVGGSTDTQYF. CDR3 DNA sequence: TGTGCCAGCAGTGTCGGCGGGAGCACAGATACGCAGTATTTT.

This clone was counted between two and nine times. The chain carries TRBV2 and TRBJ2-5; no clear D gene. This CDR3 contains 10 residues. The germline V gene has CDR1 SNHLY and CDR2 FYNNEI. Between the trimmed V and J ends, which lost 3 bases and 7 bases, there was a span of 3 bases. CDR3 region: CASSDWTQYF. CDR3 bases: TGTGCCAGCAGTGACTGGACCCAGTACTTC. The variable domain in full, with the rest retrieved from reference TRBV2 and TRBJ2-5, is EPEVTQTPSHQVTQMGQEVILRCVPISNHLYFYWYRQILGQKVEFLVSFYNNEISEKSEIFDDQFSVERPDGSNFTLKIRSTKLEDSAMYFCASSDWTQYFGPGTRLLVL.

The CDR3 DNA is TGCAGCGTTGAATGGCTAAATGGCTACACCTTC. Encoded protein: CSVEWLNGYTF. V usage is TRBV29-1 and J usage is TRBJ1-2, with D uncertain. The V end was cut by 2 bases, the J end by 6 bases, with 7 bases between. The CDR3 contains 11 residues. Germline V CDR1 and CDR2: SQVTM, ANQGSEA. The whole variable domain, filled in from reference TRBV29-1 and TRBJ1-2, reads SAVISQKPSRDICQRGTSLTIQCQVDSQVTMMFWYRQQPGQSLTLIATANQGSEATYESGFVIDKFPISRPNLTFSTLTVSNMSPEDSSIYLCSVEWLNGYTFGSGTRLTVV.

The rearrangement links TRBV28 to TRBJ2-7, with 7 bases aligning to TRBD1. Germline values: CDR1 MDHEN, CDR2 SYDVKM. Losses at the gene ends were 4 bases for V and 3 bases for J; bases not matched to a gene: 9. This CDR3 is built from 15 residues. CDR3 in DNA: TGTGCCAGCAGTTCCGCTCCCGGGACAGACTACGAGCAGTACTTC. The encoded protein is CASSSAPGTDYEQYF.

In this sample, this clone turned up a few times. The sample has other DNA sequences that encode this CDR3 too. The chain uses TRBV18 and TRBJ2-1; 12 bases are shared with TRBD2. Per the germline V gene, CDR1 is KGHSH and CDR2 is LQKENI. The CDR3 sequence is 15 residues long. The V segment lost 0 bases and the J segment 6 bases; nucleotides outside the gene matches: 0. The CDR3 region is CASSPPLAGGNEQFF. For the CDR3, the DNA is TGTGCCAGCTCACCACCACTAGCGGGAGGCAATGAGCAGTTCTTC.

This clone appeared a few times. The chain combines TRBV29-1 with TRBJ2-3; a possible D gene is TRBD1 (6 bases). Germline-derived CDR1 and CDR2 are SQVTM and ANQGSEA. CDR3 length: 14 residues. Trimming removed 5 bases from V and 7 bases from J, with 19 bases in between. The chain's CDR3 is CSVSKRDTTNTQYF. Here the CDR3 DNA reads TGCAGCGTTTCTAAACGGGACACCACGAATACGCAGTATTTT.